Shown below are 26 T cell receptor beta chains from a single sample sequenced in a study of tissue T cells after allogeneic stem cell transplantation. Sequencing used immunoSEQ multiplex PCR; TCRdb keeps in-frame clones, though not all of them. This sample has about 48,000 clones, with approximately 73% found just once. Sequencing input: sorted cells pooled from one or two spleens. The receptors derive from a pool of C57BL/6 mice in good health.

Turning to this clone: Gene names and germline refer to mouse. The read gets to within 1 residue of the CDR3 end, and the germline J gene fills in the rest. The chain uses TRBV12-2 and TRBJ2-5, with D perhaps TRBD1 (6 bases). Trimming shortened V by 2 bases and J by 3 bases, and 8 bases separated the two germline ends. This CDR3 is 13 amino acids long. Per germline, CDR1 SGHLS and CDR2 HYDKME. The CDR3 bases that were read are TGTGCCAGCTCTCGGGGACAACAAGACACCCAGTAC. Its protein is CASSRGQQDTQY. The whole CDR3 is CASSRGQQDTQYF.

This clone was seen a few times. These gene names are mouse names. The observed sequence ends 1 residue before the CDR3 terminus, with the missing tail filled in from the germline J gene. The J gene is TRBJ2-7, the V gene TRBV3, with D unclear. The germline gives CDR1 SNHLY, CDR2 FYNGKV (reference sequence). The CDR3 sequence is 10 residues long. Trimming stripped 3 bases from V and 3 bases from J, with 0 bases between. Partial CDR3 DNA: TGTGCCAGCAGCTTCTATGAACAGTAC. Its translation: CASSFYEQY. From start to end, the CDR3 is CASSFYEQYF.

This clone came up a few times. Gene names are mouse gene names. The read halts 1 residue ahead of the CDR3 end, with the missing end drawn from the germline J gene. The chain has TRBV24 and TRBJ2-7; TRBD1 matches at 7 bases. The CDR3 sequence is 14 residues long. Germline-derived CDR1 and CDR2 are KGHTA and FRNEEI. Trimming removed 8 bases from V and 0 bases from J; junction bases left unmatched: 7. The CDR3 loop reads CASQSRDSSYEQYF. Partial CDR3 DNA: TGTGCCAGCCAGTCGCGGGACAGCTCCTATGAACAGTAC.

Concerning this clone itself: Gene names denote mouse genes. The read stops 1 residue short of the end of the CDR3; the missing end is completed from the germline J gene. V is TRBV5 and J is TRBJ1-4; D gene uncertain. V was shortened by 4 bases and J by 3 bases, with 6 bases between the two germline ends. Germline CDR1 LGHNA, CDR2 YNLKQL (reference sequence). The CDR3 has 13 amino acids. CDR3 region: CASSLDTNERLFF. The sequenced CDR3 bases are TGTGCCAGCAGCCTCGACACCAACGAAAGATTATTT.

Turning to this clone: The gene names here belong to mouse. The CDR3 region is CASSLDGVYEQYF. The sequenced CDR3 bases are TGTGCCAGCAGCTTAGACGGGGTCTATGAACAGTAC. The chain employs TRBV3 and TRBJ2-7; no clear D gene. The CDR3 is cut off 1 residue early in the read; its end comes from the germline J gene. Germline V CDR1 and CDR2: SNHLY, FYNGKV (reference sequence). The CDR3 consists of 13 residues. Trimming cost V 1 base and J 3 bases, with 7 bases left between them. Filled out from reference TRBV3 and TRBJ2-7, the complete variable domain reads GPKVLQIPSHQIIDMGQMVTLNCDPVSNHLYFYWYKQILGQQMEFLVNFYNGKVMEKSKLFKDQFSVERPDGSYFTLKIQPTALEDSAVYFCASSLDGVYEQYFGPGTRLTVL.

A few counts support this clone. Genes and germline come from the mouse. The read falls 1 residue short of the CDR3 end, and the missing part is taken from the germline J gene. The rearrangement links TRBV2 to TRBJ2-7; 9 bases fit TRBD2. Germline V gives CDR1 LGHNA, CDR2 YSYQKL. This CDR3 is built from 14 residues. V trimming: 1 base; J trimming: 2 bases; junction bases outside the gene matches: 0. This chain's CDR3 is CASSQGLGAYEQYF. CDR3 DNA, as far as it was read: TGTGCCAGCAGCCAAGGACTGGGGGCCTATGAACAGTAC.

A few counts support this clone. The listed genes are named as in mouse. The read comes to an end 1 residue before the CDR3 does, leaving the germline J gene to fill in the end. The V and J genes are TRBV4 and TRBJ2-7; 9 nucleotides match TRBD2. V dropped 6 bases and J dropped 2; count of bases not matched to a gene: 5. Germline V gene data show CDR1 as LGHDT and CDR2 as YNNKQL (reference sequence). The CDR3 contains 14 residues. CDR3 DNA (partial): TGTGCCAGCAGACCGAACTGGGGGGCCTATGAACAGTAC. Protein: CASRPNWGAYEQY. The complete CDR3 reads CASRPNWGAYEQYF.

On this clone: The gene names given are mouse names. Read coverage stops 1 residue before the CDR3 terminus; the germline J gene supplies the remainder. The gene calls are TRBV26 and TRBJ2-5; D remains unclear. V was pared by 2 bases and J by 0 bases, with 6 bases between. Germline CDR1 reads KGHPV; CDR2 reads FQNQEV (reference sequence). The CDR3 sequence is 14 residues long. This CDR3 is CASSLTVNQDTQYF. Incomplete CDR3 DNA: TGTGCCAGCAGTCTGACAGTTAACCAAGACACCCAGTAC.

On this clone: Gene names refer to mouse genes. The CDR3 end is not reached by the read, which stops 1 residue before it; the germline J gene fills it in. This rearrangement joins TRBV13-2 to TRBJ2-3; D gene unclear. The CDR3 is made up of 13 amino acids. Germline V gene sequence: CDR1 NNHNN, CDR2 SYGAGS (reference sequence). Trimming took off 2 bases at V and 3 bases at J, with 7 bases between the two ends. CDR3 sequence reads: CASGERPAETLYF. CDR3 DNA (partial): TGTGCCAGCGGTGAAAGGCCAGCAGAAACGCTGTAT.

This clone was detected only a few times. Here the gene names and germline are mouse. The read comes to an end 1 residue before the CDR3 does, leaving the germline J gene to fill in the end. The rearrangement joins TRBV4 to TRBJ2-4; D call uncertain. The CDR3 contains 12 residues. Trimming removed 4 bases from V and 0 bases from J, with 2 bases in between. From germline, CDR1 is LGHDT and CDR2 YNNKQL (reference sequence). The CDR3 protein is CASSFSQNTLYF. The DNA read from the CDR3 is TGTGCCAGCAGCTTTAGTCAAAACACCTTGTAC.

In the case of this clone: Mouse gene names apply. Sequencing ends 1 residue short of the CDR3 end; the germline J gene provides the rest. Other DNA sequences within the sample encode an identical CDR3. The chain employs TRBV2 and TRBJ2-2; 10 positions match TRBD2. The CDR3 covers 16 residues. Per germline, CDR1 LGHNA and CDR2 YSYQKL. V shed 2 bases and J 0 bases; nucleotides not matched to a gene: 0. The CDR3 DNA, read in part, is TGTGCCAGCAGCCAAACTGGGGGGGCAAACACCGGGCAGCTCTAC. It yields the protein CASSQTGGANTGQLY. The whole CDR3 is CASSQTGGANTGQLYF. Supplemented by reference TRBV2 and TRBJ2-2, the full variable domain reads DPKIIQKPKYLVAVTGSEKILICEQYLGHNAMYWYRQSAKKPLEFMFSYSYQKLMDNQTASSRFQPQSSKKNHLDLQITALKPDDSATYFCASSQTGGANTGQLYFGEGSKLTVL.

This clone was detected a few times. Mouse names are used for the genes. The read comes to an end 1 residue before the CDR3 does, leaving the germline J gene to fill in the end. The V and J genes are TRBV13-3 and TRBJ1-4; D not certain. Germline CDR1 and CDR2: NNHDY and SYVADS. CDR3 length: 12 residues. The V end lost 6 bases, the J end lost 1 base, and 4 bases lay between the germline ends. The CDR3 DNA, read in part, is TGTGCCAGCACCAATTCCAACGAAAGATTATTT. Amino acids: CASTNSNERLF. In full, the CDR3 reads CASTNSNERLFF.

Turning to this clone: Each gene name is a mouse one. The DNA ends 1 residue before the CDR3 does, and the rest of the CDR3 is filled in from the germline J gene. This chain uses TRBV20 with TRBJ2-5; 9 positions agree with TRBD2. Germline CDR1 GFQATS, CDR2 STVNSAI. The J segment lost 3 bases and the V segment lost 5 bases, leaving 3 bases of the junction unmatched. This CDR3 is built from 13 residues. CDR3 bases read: TGTGGTGCTTCCGGGACTGGGCAAGACACCCAGTAC. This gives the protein CGASGTGQDTQY. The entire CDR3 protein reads CGASGTGQDTQYF.

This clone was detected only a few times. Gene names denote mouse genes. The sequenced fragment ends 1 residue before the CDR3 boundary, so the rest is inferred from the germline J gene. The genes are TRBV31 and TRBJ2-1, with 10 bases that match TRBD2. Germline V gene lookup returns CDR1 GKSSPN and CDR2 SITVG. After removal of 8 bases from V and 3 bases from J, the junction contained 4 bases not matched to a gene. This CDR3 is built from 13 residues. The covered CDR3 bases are TGTGCCGGACTGGGGGCGGGCTATGCTGAGCAGTTC. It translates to CAGLGAGYAEQF. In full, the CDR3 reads CAGLGAGYAEQFF.

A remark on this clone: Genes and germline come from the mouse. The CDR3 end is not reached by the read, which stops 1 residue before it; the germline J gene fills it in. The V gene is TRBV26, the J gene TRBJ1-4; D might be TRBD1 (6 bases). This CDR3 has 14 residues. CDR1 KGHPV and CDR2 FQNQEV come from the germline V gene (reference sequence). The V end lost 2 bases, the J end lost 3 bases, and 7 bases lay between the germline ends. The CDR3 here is CASSLTGTNERLFF. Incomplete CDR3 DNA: TGTGCCAGCAGTCTGACAGGGACCAACGAAAGATTATTT.

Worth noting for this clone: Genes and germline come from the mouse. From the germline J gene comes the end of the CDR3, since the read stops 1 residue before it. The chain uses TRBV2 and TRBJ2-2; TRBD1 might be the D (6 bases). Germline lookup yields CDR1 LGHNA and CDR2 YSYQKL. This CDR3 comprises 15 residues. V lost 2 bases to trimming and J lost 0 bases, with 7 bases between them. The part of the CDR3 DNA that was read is TGTGCCAGCAGCCAACAGGGGTCAAACACCGGGCAGCTCTAC. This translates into CASSQQGSNTGQLY. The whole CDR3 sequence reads CASSQQGSNTGQLYF.

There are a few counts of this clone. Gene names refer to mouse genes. The CDR3 loop reads CASSLTGGNYAEQFF. The DNA read from the CDR3 is TGTGCCAGCAGCCTGACTGGGGGTAACTATGCTGAGCAGTTC. The V call is TRBV2, the J call TRBJ2-1; 9 bases map to TRBD2. The read falls 1 residue short of the CDR3 end, and the missing part is taken from the germline J gene. The germline V gene encodes CDR1 LGHNA and CDR2 YSYQKL. The CDR3 length is 15 residues. V shed 4 bases, J shed 0 bases, and the junction held 1 base outside the gene matches.

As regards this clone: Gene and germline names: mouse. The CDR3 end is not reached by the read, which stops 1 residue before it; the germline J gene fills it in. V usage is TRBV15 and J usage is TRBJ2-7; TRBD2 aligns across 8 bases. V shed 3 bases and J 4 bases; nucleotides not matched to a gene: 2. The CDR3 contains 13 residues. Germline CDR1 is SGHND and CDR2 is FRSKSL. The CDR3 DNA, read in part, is TGTGCCAGCAGTTTGGGGGGGCGGTATGAACAGTAC. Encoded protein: CASSLGGRYEQY. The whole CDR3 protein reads CASSLGGRYEQYF.

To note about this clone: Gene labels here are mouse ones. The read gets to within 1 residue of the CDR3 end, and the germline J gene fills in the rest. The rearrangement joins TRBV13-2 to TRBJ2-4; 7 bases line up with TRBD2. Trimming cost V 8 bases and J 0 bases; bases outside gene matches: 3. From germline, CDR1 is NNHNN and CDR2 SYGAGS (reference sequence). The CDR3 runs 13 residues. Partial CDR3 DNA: TGTGCCAGTAGACTGGGTAGTCAAAACACCTTGTAC. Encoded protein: CASRLGSQNTLY. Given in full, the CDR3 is CASRLGSQNTLYF.

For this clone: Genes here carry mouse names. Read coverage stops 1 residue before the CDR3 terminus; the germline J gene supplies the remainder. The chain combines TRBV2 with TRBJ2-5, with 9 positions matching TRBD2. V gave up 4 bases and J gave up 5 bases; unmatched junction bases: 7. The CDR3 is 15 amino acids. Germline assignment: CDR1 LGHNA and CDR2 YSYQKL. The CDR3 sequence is CASSRITGGRDTQYF. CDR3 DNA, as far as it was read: TGTGCCAGCAGCCGTATTACTGGGGGGCGAGACACCCAGTAC.

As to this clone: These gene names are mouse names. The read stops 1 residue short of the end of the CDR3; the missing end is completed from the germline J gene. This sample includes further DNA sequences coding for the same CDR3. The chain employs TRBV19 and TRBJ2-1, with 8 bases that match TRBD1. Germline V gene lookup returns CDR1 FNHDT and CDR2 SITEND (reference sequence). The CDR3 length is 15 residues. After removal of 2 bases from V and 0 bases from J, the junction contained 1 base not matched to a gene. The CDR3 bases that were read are TGTGCCAGCAGTATGGGGACAGGTAACTATGCTGAGCAGTTC. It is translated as CASSMGTGNYAEQF. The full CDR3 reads CASSMGTGNYAEQFF.

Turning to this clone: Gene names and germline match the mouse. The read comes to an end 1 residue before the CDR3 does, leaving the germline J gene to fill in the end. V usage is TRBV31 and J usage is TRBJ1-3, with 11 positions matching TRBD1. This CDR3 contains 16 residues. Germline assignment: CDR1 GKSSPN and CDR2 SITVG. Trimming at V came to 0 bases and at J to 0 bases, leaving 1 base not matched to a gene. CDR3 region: CAWSLGTGGSGNTLYF. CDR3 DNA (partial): TGTGCCTGGAGTCTAGGGACAGGGGGTTCTGGAAATACGCTCTAT.

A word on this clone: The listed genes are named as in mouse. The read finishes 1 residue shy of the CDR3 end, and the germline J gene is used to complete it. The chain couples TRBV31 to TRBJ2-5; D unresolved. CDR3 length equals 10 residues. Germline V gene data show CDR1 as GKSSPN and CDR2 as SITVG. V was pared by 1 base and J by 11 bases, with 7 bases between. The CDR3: CAWSHRGQYF. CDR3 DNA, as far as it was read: TGTGCCTGGAGTCATCGGGGCCAGTAC. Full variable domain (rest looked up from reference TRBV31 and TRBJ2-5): AQTIHQWPVAEIKAVGSPLSLGCTIKGKSSPNLYWYWQATGGTLQQLFYSITVGQVESVVQLNLSASRPKDDQFILSTEKLLLSHSGFYLCAWSHRGQYFGPGTRLLVL.

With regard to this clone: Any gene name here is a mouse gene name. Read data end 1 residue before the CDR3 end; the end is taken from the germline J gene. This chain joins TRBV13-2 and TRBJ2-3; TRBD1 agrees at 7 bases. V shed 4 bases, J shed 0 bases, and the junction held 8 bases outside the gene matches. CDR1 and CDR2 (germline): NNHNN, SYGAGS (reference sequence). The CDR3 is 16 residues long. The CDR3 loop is CASGPGQASSAETLYF. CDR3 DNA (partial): TGTGCCAGCGGTCCCGGACAGGCCTCTAGTGCAGAAACGCTGTAT.

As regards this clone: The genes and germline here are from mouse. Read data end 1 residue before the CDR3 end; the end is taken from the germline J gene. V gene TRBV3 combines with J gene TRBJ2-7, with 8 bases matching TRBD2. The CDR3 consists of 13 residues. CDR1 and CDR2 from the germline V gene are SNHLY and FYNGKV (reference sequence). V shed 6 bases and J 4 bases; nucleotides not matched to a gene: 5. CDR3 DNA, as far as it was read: TGTGCCAGCAGTTGGGACTGGTCGTATGAACAGTAC. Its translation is CASSWDWSYEQY. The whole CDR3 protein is CASSWDWSYEQYF.

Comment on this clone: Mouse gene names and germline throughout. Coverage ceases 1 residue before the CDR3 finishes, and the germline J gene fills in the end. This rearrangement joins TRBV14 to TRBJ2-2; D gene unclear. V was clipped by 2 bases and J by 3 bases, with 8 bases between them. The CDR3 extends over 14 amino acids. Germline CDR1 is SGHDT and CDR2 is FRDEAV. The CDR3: CASSLPGDTGQLYF. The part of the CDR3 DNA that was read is TGTGCCAGCAGTTTACCGGGAGACACCGGGCAGCTCTAC.